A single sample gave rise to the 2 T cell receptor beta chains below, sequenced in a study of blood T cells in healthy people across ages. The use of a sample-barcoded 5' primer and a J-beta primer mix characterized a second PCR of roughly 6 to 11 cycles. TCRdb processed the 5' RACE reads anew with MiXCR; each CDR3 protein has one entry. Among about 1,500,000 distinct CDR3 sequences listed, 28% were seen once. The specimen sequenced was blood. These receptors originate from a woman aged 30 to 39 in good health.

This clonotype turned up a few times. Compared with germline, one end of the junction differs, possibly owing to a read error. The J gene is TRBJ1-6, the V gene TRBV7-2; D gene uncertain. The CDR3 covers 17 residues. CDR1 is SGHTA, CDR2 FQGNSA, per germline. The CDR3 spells CASSLAIRSSYNPPLHF. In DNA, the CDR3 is TGTGCCAGCAGCTTAGCGATTCGGAGCTCCTATAATCCACCCCTCCACTTT.

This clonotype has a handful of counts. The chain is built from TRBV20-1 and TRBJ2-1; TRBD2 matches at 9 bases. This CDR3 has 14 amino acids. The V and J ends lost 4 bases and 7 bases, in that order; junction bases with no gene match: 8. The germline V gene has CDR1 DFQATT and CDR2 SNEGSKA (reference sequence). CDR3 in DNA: TGCAGTGCTATCGCTAGCGGGGCCCCAAATGAGCAGTTCTTC. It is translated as CSAIASGAPNEQFF.